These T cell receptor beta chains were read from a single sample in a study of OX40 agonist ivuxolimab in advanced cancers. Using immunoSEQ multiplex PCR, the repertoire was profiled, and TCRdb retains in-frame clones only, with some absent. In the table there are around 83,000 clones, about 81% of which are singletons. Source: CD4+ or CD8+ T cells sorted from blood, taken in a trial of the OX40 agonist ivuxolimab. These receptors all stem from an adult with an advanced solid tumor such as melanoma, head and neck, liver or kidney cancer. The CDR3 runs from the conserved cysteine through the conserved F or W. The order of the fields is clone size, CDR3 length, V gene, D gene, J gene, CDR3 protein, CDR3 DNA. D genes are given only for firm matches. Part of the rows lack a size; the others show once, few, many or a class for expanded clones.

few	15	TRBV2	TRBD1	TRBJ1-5	CASSPGQGASKPQHF	TGTGCCAGCAGCCCCGGACAGGGGGCAAGTAAGCCCCAGCATTTT
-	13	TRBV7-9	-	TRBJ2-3	CASSSTGGDTQYF	TGTGCCAGCAGCTCAACAGGCGGAGATACGCAGTATTTT
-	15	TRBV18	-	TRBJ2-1	CASPKEGSKGSEQFF	TGTGCCAGCCCAAAAGAGGGTAGTAAAGGATCTGAGCAGTTCTTC
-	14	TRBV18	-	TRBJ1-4	CASSPPGFNEKLFF	TGTGCCAGCTCACCACCGGGGTTTAATGAGAAACTGTTTTTT
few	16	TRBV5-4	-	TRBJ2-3	CASSLAAGLSTDTQYF	TGTGCCAGCAGCTTGGCGGCAGGACTCAGCACAGATACGCAGTATTTT
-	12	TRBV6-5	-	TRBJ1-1	CASRLPGKEAFF	TGTGCCAGCAGGCTCCCAGGGAAGGAAGCTTTCTTT
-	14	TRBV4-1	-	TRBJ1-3	CASSHPEPGNTIYF	TGCGCCAGCAGCCACCCGGAGCCTGGAAACACCATATATTTT
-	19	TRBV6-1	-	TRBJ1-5	CASSDPAVGQGLVLEPQHF	TGTGCCAGCAGTGACCCTGCGGTAGGCCAGGGATTGGTATTGGAGCCCCAGCATTTT
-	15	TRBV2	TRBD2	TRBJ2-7	CASSSLAGGRYEQYF	TGTGCCAGCAGTTCTTTAGCGGGGGGCCGCTACGAGCAGTACTTC
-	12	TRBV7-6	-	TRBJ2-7	CASSLTAYEQYF	TGTGCCAGCAGCTTGACAGCATACGAGCAGTACTTC
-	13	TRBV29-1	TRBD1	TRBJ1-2	CSGRGQGRDGYTF	TGCAGCGGGCGGGGACAGGGGCGCGATGGCTACACCTTC
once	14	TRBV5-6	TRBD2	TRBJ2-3	CASSAGGPADTQYF	TGTGCCAGCAGTGCGGGGGGGCCGGCAGATACGCAGTATTTT
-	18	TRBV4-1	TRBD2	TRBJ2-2	CASSQDGLAGVKTGELFF	TGCGCCAGCAGCCAAGACGGACTAGCGGGAGTTAAAACCGGGGAGCTGTTTTTT
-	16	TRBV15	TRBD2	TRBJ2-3	CATSRDLAGGEDTQYF	TGTGCCACCAGCAGAGATCTGGCGGGAGGGGAAGATACGCAGTATTTT
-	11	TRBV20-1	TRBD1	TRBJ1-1	CSAVGQIEAFF	TGCAGTGCTGTGGGACAGATTGAAGCTTTCTTT
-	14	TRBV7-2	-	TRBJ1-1	CASSPPTANTEAFF	TGTGCCAGCAGCCCCCCGACAGCGAACACTGAAGCTTTCTTT
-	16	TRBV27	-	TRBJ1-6	CASSSTGFSQYSPLHF	TGTGCCAGCAGTTCTACAGGGTTCTCTCAATATTCACCCCTCCACTTT
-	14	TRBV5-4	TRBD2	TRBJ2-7	CASSLLADSYEQYF	TGTGCCAGCAGCTTGCTAGCGGATTCCTACGAGCAGTACTTC
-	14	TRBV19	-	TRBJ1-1	CASSPRGLNTEAFF	TGTGCCAGTAGTCCGCGGGGCCTTAACACTGAAGCTTTCTTT
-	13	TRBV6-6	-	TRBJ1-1	CASTLPQGSEAFF	TGTGCCAGCACTCTCCCCCAGGGTTCTGAAGCTTTCTTT
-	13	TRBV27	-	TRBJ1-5	CASSFGLNQPQHF	TGTGCCAGCAGTTTTGGACTCAATCAGCCCCAGCATTTT
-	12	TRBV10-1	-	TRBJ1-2	CATPWGIDGYTF	TGCGCCACCCCGTGGGGGATCGATGGCTACACCTTC
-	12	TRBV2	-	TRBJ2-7	CASLDRTYEQYF	TGTGCCAGCTTAGACAGGACCTACGAGCAGTACTTC
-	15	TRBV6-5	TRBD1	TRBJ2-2	CASSRTGANTGELFF	TGTGCCAGCAGTCGGACAGGTGCGAACACCGGGGAGCTGTTTTTT
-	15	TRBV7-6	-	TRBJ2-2	CASSLALGVTGELFF	TGTGCCAGCAGCTTAGCACTAGGTGTAACCGGGGAGCTGTTTTTT
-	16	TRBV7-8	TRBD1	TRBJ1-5	CASSLEGQGNNQPQHF	TGTGCCAGCAGCTTAGAGGGACAGGGCAACAATCAGCCCCAGCATTTT
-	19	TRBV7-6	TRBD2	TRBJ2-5	CASSSYIGLAGGRQETQYF	TGTGCCAGCAGCTCGTATATAGGACTAGCGGGAGGGAGACAAGAGACCCAGTACTTC
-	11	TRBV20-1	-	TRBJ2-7	CSARSVYEQYF	TGCAGTGCTAGGTCGGTCTACGAGCAGTACTTC
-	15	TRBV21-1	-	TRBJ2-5	CASTSLGLVEETQYF	TGTGCCAGCACCTCACTGGGACTAGTAGAGGAGACCCAGTACTTC
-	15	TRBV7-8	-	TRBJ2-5	CASSLDPETEGTQYF	TGTGCCAGCAGCTTAGACCCTGAAACGGAGGGGACCCAGTACTTC
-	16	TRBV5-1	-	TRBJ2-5	CASSLNLAGWMETQYF	TGCGCCAGCAGCTTGAACTTGGCAGGCTGGATGGAGACCCAGTACTTC
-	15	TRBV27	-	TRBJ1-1	CASSLAGSMNTEAFF	TGTGCCAGCAGTTTGGCAGGGTCCATGAACACTGAAGCTTTCTTT
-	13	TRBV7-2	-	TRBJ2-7	CASSSLSIGKQYF	TGTGCCAGCAGCTCCCTTTCGATCGGAAAGCAGTACTTC
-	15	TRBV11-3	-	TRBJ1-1	CASSPRGRARTEAFF	TGTGCCAGCAGCCCACGGGGGAGGGCTCGGACTGAAGCTTTCTTT
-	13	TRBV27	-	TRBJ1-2	CASSLGTAYGYTF	TGTGCCAGCAGTTTAGGGACGGCCTATGGCTACACCTTC
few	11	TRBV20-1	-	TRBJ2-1	CSALGPNEQFF	TGCAGTGCCCTAGGTCCCAATGAGCAGTTCTTC
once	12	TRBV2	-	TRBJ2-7	CASKSTDYEQYF	TGTGCCAGCAAATCCACCGACTACGAGCAGTACTTC
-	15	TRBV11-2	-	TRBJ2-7	CASSLNGKGAYEQYF	TGTGCCAGCAGCTTGAACGGGAAGGGCGCCTACGAGCAGTACTTC
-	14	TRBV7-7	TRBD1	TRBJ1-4	CASIPQGAGEKLFF	TGTGCTAGCATCCCTCAGGGGGCGGGTGAAAAACTGTTTTTT
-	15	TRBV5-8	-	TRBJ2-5	CASSYTTPGRETQYF	TGTGCCAGCAGTTACACAACTCCAGGGAGAGAGACCCAGTACTTC
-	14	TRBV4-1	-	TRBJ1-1	CASSQGDGGTEAFF	TGCGCCAGCAGCCAGGGAGATGGGGGCACTGAAGCTTTCTTT
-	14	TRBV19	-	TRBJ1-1	CASSPPDVYSEAFF	TGTGCCAGTAGTCCCCCCGATGTTTACAGTGAAGCTTTCTTT
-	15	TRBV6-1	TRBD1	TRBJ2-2	CASSVGTGGGGELFF	TGTGCCAGCAGTGTAGGGACAGGGGGAGGTGGGGAGCTGTTTTTT
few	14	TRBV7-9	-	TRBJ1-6	CASRPPRGNSPLHF	TGTGCCAGCAGACCACCTCGGGGCAATTCACCCCTCCACTTT
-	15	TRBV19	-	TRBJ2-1	CASTPDRGAYNEQFF	TGTGCCAGTACCCCGGACCGAGGGGCTTACAATGAGCAGTTCTTC
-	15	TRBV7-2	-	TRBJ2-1	CASSSRGRSYNEQFF	TGTGCCAGCAGCTCCAGGGGCCGCTCCTACAATGAGCAGTTCTTC
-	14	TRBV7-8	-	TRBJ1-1	CASSFGQTNTEAFF	TGTGCCAGCAGCTTCGGACAGACGAACACTGAAGCTTTCTTT
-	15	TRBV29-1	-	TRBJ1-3	CGPGPHPSSGNTIYF	TGCGGCCCCGGTCCACACCCGAGCTCTGGAAACACCATATATTTT
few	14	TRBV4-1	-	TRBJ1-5	CASSQGQTNQPQHF	TGCGCCAGCAGCCAAGGACAGACCAATCAGCCCCAGCATTTT
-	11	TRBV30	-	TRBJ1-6	CAWSALSTLHF	TGTGCCTGGAGTGCCCTGAGCACCCTCCACTTT
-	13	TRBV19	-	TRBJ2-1	CASSTQRGNEQFF	TGTGCCAGTAGTACGCAAAGGGGCAATGAGCAGTTCTTC
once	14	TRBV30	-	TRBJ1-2	CAWRGGHANYGYTF	TGTGCCTGGAGGGGGGGGCACGCTAACTATGGCTACACCTTC
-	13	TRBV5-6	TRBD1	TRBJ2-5	CASSLGQGETQYF	TGTGCCAGCAGCTTGGGACAGGGAGAGACCCAGTACTTC
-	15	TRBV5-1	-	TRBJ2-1	CASNGAGALNNEQFF	TGCGCCAGCAACGGGGCGGGGGCCCTTAACAATGAGCAGTTCTTC
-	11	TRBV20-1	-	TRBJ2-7	CSARSDYEQYF	TGCAGTGCTAGAAGCGATTACGAGCAGTACTTC
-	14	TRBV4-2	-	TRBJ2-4	CASSHGDAKNIQYF	TGTGCCAGCAGCCACGGGGATGCCAAAAACATTCAGTACTTC
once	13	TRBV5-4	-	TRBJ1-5	CASSRDSNQPQHF	TGTGCCAGCAGCCGGGACAGCAATCAGCCCCAGCATTTT
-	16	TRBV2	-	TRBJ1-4	CASSHLEGSTNEKLFF	TGTGCCAGCAGTCACCTAGAAGGGTCAACTAATGAAAAACTGTTTTTT